This TCR beta chain was identified during a study of Graves' ophthalmopathy and Graves' hyperthyroidism. Study-level results: The model forecast ophthalmopathy progression, reaching roughly 71% sensitivity and about 75% specificity.

On this clonotype: The antigen remains unidentified.

This CDR3 comprises 15 residues. After removal of 6 bases from V and 0 bases from J, the junction contained 4 bases not matched to a gene. CDR1 and CDR2 (germline): MNHNS, SASEGT. Ophthalmopathy-affected donors exhibited moderate-to-severe activity, CAS ≥3, NOSPECS ≥4, and duration under 3 months. Among the exclusions were patients with other autoimmune diseases, uncontrolled infections, pregnancy or lactation. The authors amplified TCR beta CDR3 regions, and they did so from RNA transcripts for repertoire sequencing. An initial RT-PCR round employing HTBI primers preceded a second-round multiplex PCR. TCRdb processed the multiplex PCR reads anew with MiXCR; each CDR3 protein has one entry. The sample has roughly 230,000 distinct CDR3 sequences, around a fifth seen once; the top ten hold roughly 39%.

The sequence was obtained from a woman aged 50 to 60 with Graves' ophthalmopathy. The rearrangement links TRBV6-1 to TRBJ2-5, with 10 positions matching TRBD1. The sequencing sample was made of peripheral blood. The CDR3 region has the DNA TGTGCCAGCAGGCGACAGGGGGCAAACCAAGAGACCCAGTACTTC. Its protein is CASRRQGANQETQYF.